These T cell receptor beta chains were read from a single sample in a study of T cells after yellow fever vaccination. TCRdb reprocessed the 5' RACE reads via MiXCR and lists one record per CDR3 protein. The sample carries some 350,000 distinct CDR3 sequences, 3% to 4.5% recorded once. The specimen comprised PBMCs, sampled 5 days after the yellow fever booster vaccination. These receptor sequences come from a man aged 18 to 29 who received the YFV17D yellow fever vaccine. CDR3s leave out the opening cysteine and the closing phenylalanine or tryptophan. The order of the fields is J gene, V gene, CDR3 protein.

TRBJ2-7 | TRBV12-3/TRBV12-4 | ASGWTGMNWY
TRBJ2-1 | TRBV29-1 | SVASGDRNNEQF
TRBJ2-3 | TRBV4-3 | ASSQQGGTDTQY
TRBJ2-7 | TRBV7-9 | ASSNNRGSTYEQY
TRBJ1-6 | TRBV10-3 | AISGTPSDSPLH
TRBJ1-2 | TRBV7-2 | ASSVSGTYPYGYT
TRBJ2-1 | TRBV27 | ASSTGEGAREQF
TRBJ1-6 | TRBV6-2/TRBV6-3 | ASSPSPRTLH
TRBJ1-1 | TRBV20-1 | SARPRQGATEAF
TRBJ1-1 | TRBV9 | ASSAWGDRDTEAF
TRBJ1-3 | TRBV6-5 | ASSYSSGTGNTIY
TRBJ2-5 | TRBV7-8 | ASSLLTRQETQY
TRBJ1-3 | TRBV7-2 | ASSLSYGSSGNTIY
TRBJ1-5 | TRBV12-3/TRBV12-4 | ASSAEQGNQPQH
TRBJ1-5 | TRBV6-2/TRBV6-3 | ASSYNMGGQSYRNQPQH
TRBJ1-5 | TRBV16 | ASSPRATGDQPQH